These 25 T cell receptor beta chains were all obtained from the same sample, sequenced in a study of cytomegalovirus exposure and HLA in healthy donors. Assay: immunoSEQ multiplex PCR; the TCRdb copy retains only in-frame clones and omits some. Among roughly 100,000 clones listed, about 88% were seen once. The source material was PBMCs. These receptor sequences come from a woman in her late teens or twenties in good health and CMV-seropositive.

V and J are TRBV11-1 and TRBJ2-6, with 11 bases fitting TRBD1. Germline V gives CDR1 SGHAT, CDR2 FQDESV (reference sequence). The CDR3 runs 18 residues. Trimming cost V 5 bases and J 4 bases; bases outside gene matches: 10. Here the CDR3 reads CASSERRDRGKGANVLTF. The CDR3 DNA follows: TGTGCCAGCAGCGAACGCCGGGACAGGGGGAAGGGGGCCAACGTCCTGACTTTC.

CDR3 amino acids: CSVVAGENYGYTF. The CDR3 bases are TGCAGCGTTGTAGCAGGGGAGAACTATGGCTACACCTTC. The V gene is TRBV29-1, the J gene TRBJ1-2; TRBD1 is a possible D gene (6 bases). Germline lookup yields CDR1 SQVTM and CDR2 ANQGSEA. The CDR3 is 13 residues long. Trimming removed 4 bases at V and 2 bases at J, with 11 bases between.

The J gene is TRBJ2-7, the V gene TRBV5-6, with 9 bases fitting TRBD2. The CDR3 consists of 17 residues. From germline, CDR1 is SGHDT and CDR2 YYEEEE. Losses at the gene ends were 1 base for V and 0 bases for J; bases not matched to a gene: 8. This CDR3 is CASSLYGTSLYSYEQYF. CDR3 in DNA: TGTGCCAGCAGCTTGTACGGGACTAGCCTATACTCCTACGAGCAGTACTTC.

This chain connects TRBV19 to TRBJ2-7; 13 nucleotides line up with TRBD2. The trim removed 4 bases at V and 6 bases at J, leaving 6 bases unmatched. The CDR3 is made up of 15 amino acids. CDR1 and CDR2 (germline): LNHDA, SQIVND (reference sequence). The CDR3 bases are TGTGCCAGTAGTAGGACTAGCGGGAGCGGGGGCGAGCAGTACTTC. It encodes CASSRTSGSGGEQYF.

The chain combines TRBV2 with TRBJ2-1; 10 bases match TRBD2. The CDR3 runs 14 residues. The J segment lost 7 bases and the V segment lost 1 base, leaving 1 base of the junction unmatched. Germline V gene lookup returns CDR1 SNHLY and CDR2 FYNNEI. CDR3 residues: CASSEELAGNEQFF. The CDR3 nucleotides are TGTGCCAGCAGTGAAGAACTAGCGGGAAATGAGCAGTTCTTC.

The rearrangement links TRBV29-1 to TRBJ1-1; D gene unclear. The CDR3 contains 14 residues. The germline CDR1 and CDR2 sequences are SQVTM and ANQGSEA. Trimming removed 4 bases from V and 1 base from J, with 13 bases in between. CDR3 sequence reads: CSVVGRVGNTEAFF. CDR3 nucleotide sequence: TGCAGCGTTGTTGGGAGGGTTGGGAACACTGAAGCTTTCTTT.

The gene calls are TRBV9 and TRBJ1-1; the D is unclear. Per the germline V gene, CDR1 is SGDLS and CDR2 is YYNGEE. Trimming stripped 4 bases from V and 1 base from J, with 8 bases between. The CDR3 runs 13 residues. CDR3 in DNA: TGTGCCAGCAGCCCTCACAAGAACACTGAAGCTTTCTTT. Amino acids: CASSPHKNTEAFF.

The chain uses TRBV27 and TRBJ2-3, with TRBD2 identical over 9 bases. The CDR3 length is 17 residues. Germline CDR1 MNHEY, CDR2 SMNVEV (reference sequence). V lost 0 bases and J lost 0; bases outside the gene matches: 4. The chain's CDR3 is CASSLSAGGASTDTQYF. CDR3 nucleotides: TGTGCCAGCAGTTTATCAGCGGGAGGTGCGAGCACAGATACGCAGTATTTT.

This chain joins TRBV29-1 and TRBJ1-2; 8 nucleotides agree with TRBD1. This CDR3 has 17 residues. From germline, CDR1 is SQVTM and CDR2 ANQGSEA. V lost 5 bases, J lost 2 bases, and 16 bases stayed unmatched. This CDR3 reads CSVLGGVGTGRNYGYTF. CDR3 sequence (DNA): TGCAGCGTTCTGGGTGGTGTAGGGACAGGACGGAACTATGGCTACACCTTC.

The rearrangement uses TRBV5-1 and TRBJ2-1; D is ambiguous. CDR1 is SGHRS, CDR2 YFSETQ, per germline. This CDR3 region has 15 residues. V dropped 5 bases and J dropped 0 bases, with 12 bases sitting between them. The CDR3 here is CASSRGVGSYNEQFF. The CDR3 DNA follows: TGCGCCAGCAGTCGAGGTGTGGGCTCCTACAATGAGCAGTTCTTC. Based on the CDR3 plus reference TRBV5-1 and TRBJ2-1, the full variable domain is KAGVTQTPRYLIKTRGQQVTLSCSPISGHRSVSWYQQTPGQGLQFLFEYFSETQRNKGNFPGRFSGRQFSNSRSEMNVSTLELGDSALYLCASSRGVGSYNEQFFGPGTRLTVL.

The chain links TRBV5-6 to TRBJ1-2; the D gene is possibly TRBD1 (6 bases). Trimming left V 0 bases short and J 3 bases short, with 12 bases between. From germline, CDR1 is SGHDT and CDR2 YYEEEE. The CDR3 sequence is 15 residues long. The CDR3 loop reads CASSLAGAAYYGYTF. CDR3 DNA sequence: TGTGCCAGCAGCTTGGCAGGGGCGGCGTACTATGGCTACACCTTC. The complete variable domain, with remaining parts taken from reference TRBV5-6 and TRBJ1-2, reads DAGVTQSPTHLIKTRGQQVTLRCSPKSGHDTVSWYQQALGQGPQFIFQYYEEEERQRGNFPDRFSGHQFPNYSSELNVNALLLGDSALYLCASSLAGAAYYGYTFGSGTRLTVV.

This clone was seen a few times. The V and J genes are TRBV27 and TRBJ1-1; D is unclear. In germline, CDR1 is MNHEY, CDR2 SMNVEV (reference sequence). The CDR3 runs 14 residues. The V end was cut by 5 bases, the J end by 0 bases, with 10 bases between. CDR3 amino acids: CASSAHRVNTEAFF. In DNA, the CDR3 is TGTGCCAGCAGTGCACACAGAGTGAACACTGAAGCTTTCTTT.

The gene calls are TRBV2 and TRBJ1-6; the match to TRBD1 covers 9 bases. CDR1 SNHLY and CDR2 FYNNEI come from the germline V gene. The CDR3 totals 16 residues. V was clipped by 3 bases and J by 7 bases; unmatched bases: 7. CDR3 in amino acids: CASSELPGTGNSPLHF. The CDR3 DNA reads as TGTGCCAGCAGTGAGTTGCCCGGGACAGGGAATTCACCCCTCCACTTT.

As regards this clone: Relative to the germline gene, one junction end is altered; a read error may explain this. The rearrangement joins TRBV5-1 to TRBJ1-2; D gene unclear. The CDR3 runs 13 residues. Germline V gene sequence: CDR1 SGHRS, CDR2 YFSETQ. The CDR3 DNA is TGCGCCAGCAGCTTAGCCGAGAACTACGGCTACACCTTC. This translates into CASSLAENYGYTF. The whole variable domain, remainder taken from reference TRBV5-1 and TRBJ1-2, is KAGVTQTPRYLIKTRGQQVTLSCSPISGHRSVSWYQQTPGQGLQFLFEYFSETQRNKGNFPGRFSGRQFSNSRSEMNVSTLELGDSALYLCASSLAENYGYTFGSGTRLTVV.

The J gene is TRBJ2-7, the V gene TRBV5-1; D might be TRBD1 (5 bases). The CDR3 totals 13 residues. The germline V and J ends were trimmed by 2 bases and 2 bases, with 8 bases remaining between them. Per germline, CDR1 SGHRS and CDR2 YFSETQ. This chain's CDR3 is CASSLDSTYEQYF. The DNA of the CDR3 is TGCGCCAGCAGCTTAGACAGCACCTACGAGCAGTACTTC.

This clone was detected once. In DNA form, the CDR3 reads TGTGCCATCAGTGATGGGGGGGGCACAGATACGCAGTATTTT. Amino acids: CAISDGGGTDTQYF. The J gene is TRBJ2-3, the V gene TRBV10-3, with TRBD2 matching 7 bases. The CDR3 runs 14 residues. Germline CDR1 reads ENHRY; CDR2 reads SYGVKD. Trimming removed 3 bases from V and 1 base from J; junction bases left unmatched: 1.

CDR3 region: CASSLTEGDTEAFF. The CDR3 coding sequence is TGTGCCAGCAGCTTAACTGAAGGGGACACTGAAGCTTTCTTT. The chain uses TRBV7-3 and TRBJ1-1; TRBD1 might be the D (5 bases). Trimming took off 0 bases at V and 3 bases at J, with 8 bases between the two ends. The CDR3 covers 14 residues. Germline-derived CDR1 and CDR2 are SGHTA and FQGTGA.

The CDR3 protein is CASKGTDTDTQYF. CDR3 sequence (DNA): TGCGCCAGCAAGGGGACAGACACAGATACGCAGTATTTT. The genes are TRBV5-1 and TRBJ2-3; 7 nucleotides match TRBD1. The germline V gene has CDR1 SGHRS and CDR2 YFSETQ. With V trimmed by 6 bases and J by 2 bases, 3 bases remained unmatched. The CDR3 has 13 amino acids.

The chain uses TRBV5-6 and TRBJ2-7, with 9 nucleotides matching TRBD2. The germline CDR1 and CDR2 sequences are SGHDT and YYEEEE. Losses at the gene ends were 3 bases for V and 2 bases for J; bases not matched to a gene: 3. This CDR3 has 14 amino acids. The CDR3 DNA follows: TGTGCCAGCAGCTCGCTAGCGGGGCCCTACGAGCAGTACTTC. It translates to CASSSLAGPYEQYF.

This clone was recorded once. This chain connects TRBV5-6 to TRBJ1-1; D is unclear. The CDR3 runs 14 residues. The ends were cut back, 4 bases at V and 0 bases at J, with 10 bases in the middle. Germline values: CDR1 SGHDT, CDR2 YYEEEE. CDR3 DNA sequence: TGTGCCAGCAGCAGGATGGGCCTGAACACTGAAGCTTTCTTT. This gives the protein CASSRMGLNTEAFF.

This rearrangement joins TRBV5-1 to TRBJ2-5, with D tentatively TRBD2 (5 bases). Trimming shortened V by 2 bases and J by 2 bases, and 13 bases separated the two germline ends. Germline CDR1 is SGHRS and CDR2 is YFSETQ. The CDR3 length is 15 residues. The CDR3 reads CASSFNGVYQETQYF. CDR3 DNA sequence: TGCGCCAGCAGCTTTAACGGGGTCTATCAAGAGACCCAGTACTTC.

The chain links TRBV9 to TRBJ2-3; a weak D match, TRBD2 (5 bases). V lost 3 bases to trimming and J lost 0 bases, with 11 bases between them. Germline values: CDR1 SGDLS, CDR2 YYNGEE. CDR3 length: 15 residues. CDR3 in DNA: TGTGCCAGCAGCGCCGACTGGACTAGCACAGATACGCAGTATTTT. Encoded protein: CASSADWTSTDTQYF. Full variable domain (missing parts from reference TRBV9 and TRBJ2-3): DSGVTQTPKHLITATGQRVTLRCSPRSGDLSVYWYQQSLDQGLQFLIQYYNGEERAKGNILERFSAQQFPDLHSELNLSSLELGDSALYFCASSADWTSTDTQYFGPGTRLTVL.

The chain couples TRBV27 to TRBJ2-7, with 10 positions matching TRBD1. The CDR3 consists of 14 residues. CDR1 is MNHEY and CDR2 is SMNVEV in the germline V gene (reference sequence). V lost 5 bases and J lost 3; bases outside the gene matches: 4. CDR3 bases: TGTGCCAGCAGTGGGGACAGGGGCCACTACGAGCAGTACTTC. Protein sequence: CASSGDRGHYEQYF.

The chain is built from TRBV29-1 and TRBJ2-3; 7 positions match TRBD2. J was trimmed by 3 bases and V by 3 bases; bases with no gene match: 6. The CDR3 spans 14 residues. The V gene's germline CDR1 is SQVTM and CDR2 ANQGSEA. For the CDR3, the DNA is TGCAGCGTTGAGGGGAGGGAAAGGACAGATACGCAGTATTTT. Amino acids: CSVEGRERTDTQYF.

The CDR3 loop reads CASSLRGSLGNQPQHF. The CDR3 DNA reads as TGTGCCAGCAGTTTGAGGGGGTCTTTAGGCAATCAGCCCCAGCATTTT. The chain combines TRBV28 with TRBJ1-5, with D maybe TRBD1 (6 bases). The V end was cut by 3 bases, the J end by 2 bases, with 14 bases between. Germline assignment: CDR1 MDHEN and CDR2 SYDVKM. This CDR3 has 16 residues.